One and the same sample provided the 3 T cell receptor beta chains below, sequenced in a study of CXCR3-negative and CXCR3-positive naive CD8 T cells. Study-wide results and caveats: Naive cells positive for CXCR3 carried more hydrophobic TRB CDR3s than CXCR3-negative ones.

For these receptors, no antigen is known. TRB cDNA was prepared as libraries by UMI-labeled 5' RACE. TCRdb re-called the 5' RACE reads, yielding one record per CDR3 amino acid sequence without DNA. The sample has under 8,000 distinct CDR3 sequences. The sequencing sample was made of naive CXCR3+ CD8+ T cells from blood. Subset of the sample: CD45RO-CCR7+CD27+CD95- naive CD8+ T cells expressing CXCR3 (TNR3+). The receptor set was obtained from a human donor in good health. Some clones in this sample may be carry-over from other donors' samples.

This clonotype is labeled medium-sized (0.01 to 0.1%) based on frequency. The chain combines TRBV29-1 with TRBJ2-7; TCRdb outputs TRBD1, but without DNA this stays unchecked. This CDR3 has 14 amino acids. Germline V CDR1 and CDR2: SQVTM, ANQGSEA. The CDR3 sequence is CSVEERGTAGRQYF.

Its frequency marks this clonotype as medium-sized (0.01 to 0.1%). The V gene is TRBV7-2, the J gene TRBJ2-5; TCRdb indicates TRBD2, and absent DNA this call remains unverified. Germline V gene lookup returns CDR1 SGHTA and CDR2 FQGNSA. This CDR3 has 15 amino acids. This chain's CDR3 is CASRTGTSGQETQYF.

The rearrangement links TRBV29-1 to TRBJ2-7; TCRdb designates TRBD1, a call that cannot be tested without DNA. CDR1 is SQVTM and CDR2 is ANQGSEA in the germline V gene. CDR3 length: 13 residues. The CDR3 sequence: CSVVGGAFYEQYF.